This record covers a single T cell receptor (beta chain). The antigen is not known. The data are from a study of OX40 agonist ivuxolimab in advanced cancers. The study, taken as a whole, reports: CD4+ T cells averaged fewer expanded clones than CD8+ T cells.

Clones were sequenced by immunoSEQ multiplex PCR, and TCRdb holds only the in-frame ones, with some missing. The repertoire holds about 98,000 clones, with roughly nine tenths as singletons. The CDR3 sequence is 15 residues long. Germline CDR1 is SGHAT and CDR2 is FQNNGV. Trimming stripped 1 base from V and 4 bases from J, with 11 bases between. V usage is TRBV11-2 and J usage is TRBJ1-3; D remains unclear. This specimen consisted of CD4+ or CD8+ T cells sorted from blood, obtained in a trial of the OX40 agonist ivuxolimab. The receptor's source is an adult with an advanced solid tumor such as melanoma, head and neck, liver or kidney cancer. The CDR3 DNA is TGTGCCAGCAGCTTAGGCGCAGTCGGAGGAAACACCATATATTTT. Its translation is CASSLGAVGGNTIYF.